The TCR beta chain under discussion was sequenced for a study of cytomegalovirus exposure and HLA in healthy donors. The primer mix had 60 Vbeta and 13 Jbeta primers. Repertoires were generated with immunoSEQ multiplex PCR, while TCRdb's copy carries only in-frame clones and drops some. Of some 200,000 clones listed, about 86% are singletons. After removal of 6 bases from V and 4 bases from J, the junction contained 8 bases not matched to a gene. This CDR3 region has 14 residues. Germline V gene sequence: CDR1 MNHEY, CDR2 SMNVEV (reference sequence). This sequence joins TRBV27 and TRBJ2-7; 8 nucleotides match TRBD1. The source is a woman aged 25 to 39 in good health and CMV-seronegative. The sample consisted of PBMCs. The CDR3 reads CASSGAGGRYEQYF. CDR3 coding DNA: TGTGCCAGCAGCGGCGCAGGGGGCAGGTACGAGCAGTACTTC.